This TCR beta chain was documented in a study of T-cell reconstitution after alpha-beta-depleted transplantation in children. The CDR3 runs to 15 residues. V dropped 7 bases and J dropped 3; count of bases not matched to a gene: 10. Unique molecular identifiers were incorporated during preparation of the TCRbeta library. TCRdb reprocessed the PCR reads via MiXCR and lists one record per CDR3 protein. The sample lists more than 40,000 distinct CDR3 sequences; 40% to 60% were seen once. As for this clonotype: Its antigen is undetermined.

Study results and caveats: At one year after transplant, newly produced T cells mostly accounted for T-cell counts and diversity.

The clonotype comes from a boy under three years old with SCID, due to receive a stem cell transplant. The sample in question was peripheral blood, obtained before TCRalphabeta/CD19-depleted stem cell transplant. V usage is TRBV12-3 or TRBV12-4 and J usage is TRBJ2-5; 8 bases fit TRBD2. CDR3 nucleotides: TGTGCCAGCAAAATCGCGGGGGGTCCTGAAGAGACCCAGTACTTC. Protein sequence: CASKIAGGPEETQYF.